Listed below are T cell receptor beta chains from one sample, sequenced in a study of T-cell memory formation after mild COVID-19. Each CDR3 protein is one row after TCRdb ran MiXCR on the 5' RACE reads. The sample includes about 160,000 distinct CDR3 sequences, about 28% seen only once; the top ten take around 12%. Specimen: PBMCs or a T cell subset sorted from them (not recorded which). The receptor source for this set is an adult woman who had mild COVID-19 (a few samples of this study predate the infection). Cell type and time point are not known. Each CDR3 is given with its conserved first and last residue. D genes are given only for firm matches. For some rows the clone size is stated as once, few or many, or as a class when expanded; others skip it.

CDR3 length,V gene,J gene,clone size,D gene,CDR3 DNA,CDR3 protein
17,TRBV4-2,TRBJ1-4,.,.,TGTGCCAGCAGCCAAGTCTATGGCAGGGACGGAGGTGAAAAACTGTTTTTT,CASSQVYGRDGGEKLFF
16,TRBV11-2,TRBJ2-5,few,TRBD2,TGTGCCAGCAGCTATCTCGGACTAGCGGGAGGAGAGACCCAGTACTTC,CASSYLGLAGGETQYF
13,TRBV7-9,TRBJ1-1,few,TRBD1,TGTGCCAGCAGCCCGACAGGGGGCTCGGTGGCTTTCTTT,CASSPTGGSVAFF
15,TRBV7-9,TRBJ2-7,few,.,TGTGCCAGCAGCTACGGTGTTGGGACTCACTACGAGCAGTACTTC,CASSYGVGTHYEQYF
14,TRBV24-1,TRBJ1-5,.,.,TGTGCCACCAGTGATTACAGGGTTAATCAGCCCCAGCATTTT,CATSDYRVNQPQHF
15,TRBV20-1,TRBJ1-2,.,.,TGCAGTGCCACGTACGGACAGAGCCGGGACTATGGCTACACCTTC,CSATYGQSRDYGYTF
13,TRBV7-9,TRBJ2-1,few,.,TGTGCCAGCAGCCCACAGACAGGACCTGAGCAGTTCTTC,CASSPQTGPEQFF
14,TRBV7-9,TRBJ2-3,few,TRBD2,TGTGCCAGCAGCCGAGCGGGAGCTACAGATACGCAGTATTTT,CASSRAGATDTQYF
15,TRBV6-5,TRBJ2-7,.,.,TGTGCCAGCAGTTACCGCAGGGTGGTGGGTTACGAGCAGTACTTC,CASSYRRVVGYEQYF
16,TRBV4-1,TRBJ1-5,.,.,TGCGCCAGCAGCCAAGGCAGGGCAGGGCGCAATCAGCCCCAGCATTTT,CASSQGRAGRNQPQHF
17,TRBV7-7,TRBJ2-1,few,TRBD2,TGTGCTAGCAGTCACGGGAGGGGACTAGCATCGGGCAATGAGCAGTTCTTC,CASSHGRGLASGNEQFF
19,TRBV7-8,TRBJ2-1,once,TRBD2,TGTGCCAGCAGCGATCCGGGACAGGAATTAGCGGGAGGAACACTGGGTCAGTTCTTC,CASSDPGQELAGGTLGQFF
14,TRBV7-9,TRBJ2-7,.,.,TGTGCCAGCAGCCCCTGGACGGCCACCTACGAGCAGTACTTC,CASSPWTATYEQYF
15,TRBV12-3/TRBV12-4,TRBJ2-1,.,TRBD2,TGTGCCAGCACCTTTAGCCTAGCGGACTACAATGAGCAGTTCTTC,CASTFSLADYNEQFF
16,TRBV7-9,TRBJ2-5,few,TRBD1,TGTGCCAGCAGGGGGACAGGGGATACCTACCAAGAGACCCAGTACTTC,CASRGTGDTYQETQYF
15,TRBV5-1,TRBJ1-2,.,TRBD1,TGCGCCAGCAGCCGATGGACAGGCTCCCCCTATGGCTACACCTTC,CASSRWTGSPYGYTF